This TCR beta chain was captured by sequencing in a study of CD8+ T cells in alopecia areata. Study-level results: With one nonresponder, baseline CD8+ expansion's link to response remains uncertain. Relative to normal scalp, lesional scalp, especially alopecia totalis/universalis, showed higher clonality.

Treatment noted: oral pan-JAK inhibitor, 5-10 mg twice daily. Reverse transcription of extracted RNA yielded cDNA, which provided the sequencing template. The data were produced by immunoSEQ multiplex PCR, yet TCRdb's version contains in-frame clones alone and is incomplete. There are about 100,000 clones in the sample; about 60% occur only once, and about 16% lies in the top ten. Details on this clone: The target antigen is unknown.

The CDR3 totals 14 residues. V was shortened by 5 bases and J by 2 bases, with 12 bases between the two germline ends. Germline V gene data show CDR1 as SNHLY and CDR2 as FYNNEI. The receptor was derived from a human donor with alopecia areata. This chain links TRBV2 with TRBJ1-2; TRBD1 is a possible D gene (6 bases). The sequenced sample was CD8+ T cells sorted from blood, obtained around week 55, from a patient treated with tofacitinib. In DNA form, the CDR3 reads TGTGCCAGCAGTTCGGACAGCCTCAACTATGGCTACACCTTC. This sequence encodes CASSSDSLNYGYTF.